A single sample is the source of the 29 T cell receptor beta chains below, sequenced in a study of blood T cells in healthy people across ages. Using a J-beta primer mix together with a sample-barcoded 5' primer, a second PCR was run for about 6 to 11 cycles. TCRdb ran MiXCR on the 5' RACE reads and lists one entry per CDR3 protein. The top ten clones hold approximately 2.1% of a sample with roughly 2 million distinct CDR3 sequences, 49% of them seen once. Source material: blood. These receptors were collected from a woman aged 40 to 50 in good health.

This clonotype has just a few counts. V usage is TRBV20-1 and J usage is TRBJ2-3, with 8 bases matching TRBD2. Germline V gene sequence: CDR1 DFQATT, CDR2 SNEGSKA (reference sequence). V trimming: 3 bases; J trimming: 2 bases; junction bases outside the gene matches: 7. This CDR3 region has 15 residues. The CDR3 is CSASVSGETTDTQYF. The CDR3 DNA sequence: TGCAGTGCTAGTGTTAGCGGGGAGACCACAGATACGCAGTATTTT.

This clonotype was recorded a few times. The CDR3 sequence: CSGRQGSVAFF. CDR3 coding DNA: TGCAGCGGTCGTCAGGGGTCCGTAGCTTTCTTT. The chain recombines TRBV29-1 with TRBJ1-1, with D possibly TRBD1 on 6 matching bases. The CDR3 loop spans 11 amino acids. CDR1 is SQVTM, CDR2 ANQGSEA, per germline. Trimming pared 7 bases from V and 10 bases from J, leaving 16 bases between.

This clonotype occurred a few times. J is TRBJ1-6 and V is TRBV27; weak D call: TRBD1 (6 bases). Trimming stripped 5 bases from V and 4 bases from J, with 9 bases between. CDR1 is MNHEY, CDR2 SMNVEV, per germline (reference sequence). The CDR3 is made up of 14 amino acids. The CDR3 region has the DNA TGTGCCAGCAGTATCGACAGGTATAATTCACCCCTCCACTTT. As protein: CASSIDRYNSPLHF.

The chain links TRBV27 to TRBJ2-1; D may be TRBD2 (6 bases). The CDR3 has 14 amino acids. V lost 3 bases and J 5 bases, leaving 11 bases between the germline ends. Germline V gene lookup returns CDR1 MNHEY and CDR2 SMNVEV (reference sequence). CDR3 nucleotide sequence: TGTGCCAGCAGTTTCGGAGGGTTGCACAATGAGCAGTTCTTC. Encoded protein: CASSFGGLHNEQFF.

This clonotype was seen once. V and J are TRBV20-1 and TRBJ1-6; D is ambiguous. Trimming removed 5 bases from V and 6 bases from J, with 17 bases in between. The germline gives CDR1 DFQATT, CDR2 SNEGSKA (reference sequence). The CDR3 has 15 amino acids. Here the CDR3 reads CSAPPSSGSNSPLHF. The CDR3 DNA is TGCAGTGCTCCGCCTAGTTCGGGAAGTAATTCACCCCTCCACTTT.

The chain employs TRBV5-1 and TRBJ2-3; D remains unclear. This CDR3 comprises 12 residues. Per the germline V gene, CDR1 is SGHRS and CDR2 is YFSETQ. V was cut by 4 bases and J by 5 bases, with 8 bases left in between. This CDR3 is CASSKSGDTQYF. The CDR3 DNA sequence: TGCGCCAGCAGCAAATCCGGAGATACGCAGTATTTT. The full variable domain, completed using reference TRBV5-1 and TRBJ2-3, is KAGVTQTPRYLIKTRGQQVTLSCSPISGHRSVSWYQQTPGQGLQFLFEYFSETQRNKGNFPGRFSGRQFSNSRSEMNVSTLELGDSALYLCASSKSGDTQYFGPGTRLTVL.

This clonotype was detected only a few times. This chain links TRBV13 with TRBJ1-2; D remains ambiguous. V was cut by 3 bases and J by 8 bases, with 19 bases left in between. Germline CDR1 reads PRHDT; CDR2 reads FYEKMQ (reference sequence). The CDR3 has 15 residues. CDR3 in amino acids: CASSFVGLNYGGYTF. The CDR3 DNA reads as TGTGCCAGCAGCTTCGTAGGACTCAATTACGGAGGCTACACCTTC. Filled out from reference TRBV13 and TRBJ1-2, the complete variable domain reads AAGVIQSPRHLIKEKRETATLKCYPIPRHDTVYWYQQGPGQDPQFLISFYEKMQSDKGSIPDRFSAQQFSDYHSELNMSSLELGDSALYFCASSFVGLNYGGYTFGSGTRLTVV.

With regard to this clonotype: One junction end does not reproduce the germline sequence, and a read error may be involved. The chain recombines TRBV7-2 with TRBJ2-3; no clear D gene. Germline CDR1 is SGHTA and CDR2 is FQGNSA. This CDR3 comprises 13 residues. CDR3 loop: CVSSYQATDTQYF. Written as DNA, the CDR3 is TGTGTCAGCAGCTACCAAGCCACAGATACGCAGTATTTT.

DNA for the CDR3: TGTGCCAGCAGCGGTGGCGGAACTGACCAAGAGACCCAGTACTTC. Its translation is CASSGGGTDQETQYF. The chain links TRBV9 to TRBJ2-5, with D hard to call. The CDR3 runs 15 residues. Deletions cut 3 bases from V and 0 bases from J, with 12 bases between. From germline, CDR1 is SGDLS and CDR2 YYNGEE.

CDR3 residues: CASSPSTGYSLFYEQYF. The CDR3 nucleotides are TGTGCCAGCAGTCCCTCGACAGGCTACTCCCTATTCTACGAGCAGTACTTC. The V gene is TRBV6-2 or TRBV6-3, the J gene TRBJ2-7; weak D call: TRBD1 (6 bases). The CDR3 spans 17 residues. V gave up 5 bases and J gave up 3 bases, with 23 bases separating them. Germline CDR1 MNHEY, CDR2 SVGEGT.

The V gene is TRBV20-1, the J gene TRBJ1-6, with D perhaps TRBD1 (6 bases). The length of the CDR3 is 15 residues. V lost 3 bases to trimming and J lost 7 bases, with 16 bases between them. CDR1 and CDR2 from the germline V gene are DFQATT and SNEGSKA (reference sequence). This CDR3 is CSASQRTARNSPLHF. CDR3 bases: TGCAGTGCTAGCCAGCGGACAGCTAGGAATTCACCCCTCCACTTT.

The chain employs TRBV9 and TRBJ2-5, with 8 nucleotides matching TRBD2. Germline V gene lookup returns CDR1 SGDLS and CDR2 YYNGEE. V dropped 4 bases and J dropped 2; count of bases not matched to a gene: 10. CDR3 length: 16 amino acids. The CDR3 reads CASSLTLLAAQETQYF. In nucleotides, the CDR3 is TGTGCCAGCAGCCTTACACTACTAGCGGCACAAGAGACCCAGTACTTC.

The rearrangement joins TRBV3-1 to TRBJ1-2, with 10 positions matching TRBD1. The V segment lost 6 bases and the J segment 3 bases; nucleotides outside the gene matches: 13. The V gene's germline CDR1 is LGHDT and CDR2 YNNKEL (reference sequence). CDR3 size: 17 residues. CDR3 sequence (DNA): TGTGCCAGCAGTCAACCTAGGGGACAGGGGATAGACTATGGCTACACCTTC. Translation gives CASSQPRGQGIDYGYTF.

Ten or more counts support this clonotype. The chain carries TRBV29-1 and TRBJ2-5; D not resolved. The CDR3 is made up of 13 amino acids. V lost 6 bases to trimming and J lost 3 bases, with 14 bases between them. Germline V CDR1 and CDR2: SQVTM, ANQGSEA. The CDR3 reads CSVLSTKEETQYF. As DNA, the CDR3 is TGCAGCGTGTTATCCACTAAGGAAGAGACCCAGTACTTC.

V and J are TRBV18 and TRBJ2-3; TRBD2 matches at 7 bases. Per the germline V gene, CDR1 is KGHSH and CDR2 is LQKENI. This CDR3 region has 17 residues. With 3 bases clipped from V and 1 base from J, the junction kept 10 bases outside the gene matches. CDR3 residues: CASSPLSGEGGTDTQYF. Written as DNA, the CDR3 is TGTGCCAGCTCACCTCTCTCCGGGGAGGGAGGCACAGATACGCAGTATTTT.

In this sample, this clonotype turned up once. This chain uses TRBV28 with TRBJ2-7; either TRBD1 or TRBD2 may supply D (6 bases each). Germline V gives CDR1 MDHEN, CDR2 SYDVKM. CDR3 length equals 15 residues. V was clipped by 2 bases and J by 0 bases, with 11 bases between them. CDR3 residues: CASSLGGQSSYEQYF. CDR3 nucleotides: TGTGCCAGCAGTTTAGGGGGGCAAAGCTCCTACGAGCAGTACTTC.

This clonotype came up a few times. The rearrangement uses TRBV15 and TRBJ2-5; D is uncertain. CDR3 length: 11 residues. V lost 3 bases to trimming and J lost 5 bases, with 4 bases between them. The germline CDR1 and CDR2 sequences are LNHNV and YYDKDF (reference sequence). The CDR3 nucleotides read TGTGCCACCAGCAGGATGGAGACCCAGTACTTC. Amino acid sequence: CATSRMETQYF.

The sample holds a few counts of this clonotype. The V and J genes are TRBV7-2 and TRBJ1-4; D gene uncertain. Germline lookup yields CDR1 SGHTA and CDR2 FQGNSA. Trimming removed 2 bases from V and 8 bases from J, with 6 bases in between. The CDR3 contains 12 residues. CDR3 in DNA: TGTGCCAGCAGCTTAAGGTCCGAAAAACTGTTTTTT. Protein product: CASSLRSEKLFF. Complete variable domain (other parts from reference TRBV7-2 and TRBJ1-4): GAGVSQSPSNKVTEKGKDVELRCDPISGHTALYWYRQSLGQGLEFLIYFQGNSAPDKSGLPSDRFSAERTGGSVSTLTIQRTQQEDSAVYLCASSLRSEKLFFGSGTQLSVL.

The chain combines TRBV14 with TRBJ2-5, with TRBD2 identical over 7 bases. CDR1 SGHDN and CDR2 FVKESK come from the germline V gene. This CDR3 is built from 14 residues. V shed 1 base and J 6 bases; nucleotides not matched to a gene: 5. The CDR3 coding sequence is TGTGCCAGCAGCCAAGGGACGGGGACTAAGACCCAGTACTTC. This translates into CASSQGTGTKTQYF.

CDR3 amino acids: CASSLVRGGSAEAFF. Written as DNA, the CDR3 is TGTGCCAGCAGTTTAGTGAGAGGGGGCAGCGCTGAAGCTTTCTTT. This chain links TRBV12-3 or TRBV12-4 with TRBJ1-1; 7 bases align to TRBD1. The CDR3 runs to 15 residues. With V trimmed by 1 base and J by 6 bases, 8 bases remained unmatched.

This clonotype has a count of ten or more. At one of its ends the junction is not consistent with the germline gene, which may arise from a read error. The rearrangement uses TRBV5-1 and TRBJ2-1, with 9 bases matching TRBD1. This CDR3 contains 15 residues. Germline V gene data show CDR1 as SGHRS and CDR2 as YFSETQ. The CDR3 spells CASSWGQGPYNEQFF. The CDR3, as DNA: TGTGCCAGCAGCTGGGGACAGGGCCCTTACAATGAGCAGTTCTTC.

The chain couples TRBV14 to TRBJ2-7; 8 bases align to TRBD1. The CDR3 length is 15 residues. The ends lost 2 bases at V and 5 bases at J; junction bases unmatched: 8. The germline V gene has CDR1 SGHDN and CDR2 FVKESK. CDR3 sequence reads: CASSQHMDRVNEQYF. CDR3 bases: TGTGCCAGCAGCCAACACATGGACAGGGTCAACGAGCAGTACTTC.

CDR3 nucleotide sequence: TGTGCCAGCAGCCCAGACAGAGAGTACGAGCAGTACTTC. Protein product: CASSPDREYEQYF. The chain links TRBV7-2 to TRBJ2-4, with D possibly TRBD1 on 5 matching bases. The DNA end is a closer match to TRBJ2-7, so the J assignment may be wrong. The CDR3 loop spans 13 amino acids. The V gene's germline CDR1 is SGHTA and CDR2 FQGNSA.

The chain is built from TRBV7-8 and TRBJ1-3; 7 nucleotides match TRBD1. Germline V CDR1 and CDR2: SGHVS, FQNEAQ. CDR3 length: 17 residues. V trimming: 5 bases; J trimming: 3 bases; junction bases outside the gene matches: 13. The DNA of the CDR3 is TGTGCCAGCAGCATAGTCGATTTAGACAGGGTTGGAAACACCATATATTTT. This gives the protein CASSIVDLDRVGNTIYF.

The chain employs TRBV7-6 and TRBJ2-1; 9 nucleotides line up with TRBD2. The CDR3 totals 18 residues. Germline V gene lookup returns CDR1 SGHVS and CDR2 FNYEAQ. V dropped 4 bases and J dropped 4; count of bases not matched to a gene: 14. CDR3 sequence (DNA): TGTGCCAGCAGCTCCCGCGTAAGCGTAGCGGGGGCTTACAATGAGCAGTTCTTC. Amino acid sequence: CASSSRVSVAGAYNEQFF.

The V gene is TRBV15, the J gene TRBJ2-7; possible D gene TRBD2, 6 bases. V was trimmed by 0 bases and J by 5 bases, leaving 14 bases between them. This CDR3 is built from 15 residues. The germline V gene has CDR1 LNHNV and CDR2 YYDKDF (reference sequence). The CDR3 here is CATSRDRGDSNEQYF. The DNA of the CDR3 is TGTGCCACCAGCAGAGATCGCGGGGATTCGAACGAGCAGTACTTC.

The chain is built from TRBV5-1 and TRBJ2-1; D remains ambiguous. This CDR3 spans 12 amino acids. Between the trimmed V and J ends, which lost 0 bases and 10 bases, there was a span of 8 bases. Germline CDR1 is SGHRS and CDR2 is YFSETQ. The chain's CDR3 is CASSLVSQEQFF. Here the CDR3 DNA reads TGCGCCAGCAGCTTGGTTTCGCAGGAGCAGTTCTTC. Full variable domain (remainder filled in from reference TRBV5-1 and TRBJ2-1): KAGVTQTPRYLIKTRGQQVTLSCSPISGHRSVSWYQQTPGQGLQFLFEYFSETQRNKGNFPGRFSGRQFSNSRSEMNVSTLELGDSALYLCASSLVSQEQFFGPGTRLTVL.

The chain links TRBV7-2 to TRBJ2-7, with D tentatively TRBD2 (6 bases). V was shortened by 6 bases and J by 2 bases, with 17 bases between the two germline ends. The V gene's germline CDR1 is SGHTA and CDR2 FQGNSA. This CDR3 spans 15 amino acids. The CDR3 DNA reads as TGTGCCAGCAGTCTCAAGGCTAGCGCAACCTACGAGCAGTACTTC. It encodes CASSLKASATYEQYF. Full variable domain (outside the CDR3, taken from reference TRBV7-2 and TRBJ2-7): GAGVSQSPSNKVTEKGKDVELRCDPISGHTALYWYRQSLGQGLEFLIYFQGNSAPDKSGLPSDRFSAERTGGSVSTLTIQRTQQEDSAVYLCASSLKASATYEQYFGPGTRLTVT.

The chain is built from TRBV18 and TRBJ2-5, with no clear D. The CDR3 totals 16 residues. The germline gives CDR1 KGHSH, CDR2 LQKENI. Trimming stripped 2 bases from V and 3 bases from J, with 16 bases between. The CDR3: CASSPSPGRLEETQYF. CDR3 DNA sequence: TGTGCCAGCTCACCAAGCCCTGGACGTTTGGAAGAGACCCAGTACTTC.